These 5 T cell receptor beta chains share one sample of origin, sequenced in a study of CD8+ T cells in alopecia areata. As for treatment: oral pan-JAK inhibitor, 5-10 mg twice daily. In each case, RNA was isolated and then reverse transcribed into cDNA as the sequencing template. The method was immunoSEQ multiplex PCR; TCRdb's version includes in-frame clones alone and lacks a portion of them. The sample yields fewer than 250,000 clones, 35% to 40% seen once. Material: CD4+ T cells sorted from blood, obtained at approximately week 30, from a patient treated with tofacitinib. The receptors shown here come from a human donor with alopecia areata.

The chain uses TRBV29-1 and TRBJ1-1, with D possibly TRBD1 on 6 matching bases. V lost 1 base to trimming and J lost 1 base, with 13 bases between them. The CDR3 has 15 residues. CDR1 is SQVTM and CDR2 is ANQGSEA in the germline V gene. The CDR3 region is CSVEGWGTKNTEAFF. The CDR3 region has the DNA TGCAGCGTTGAAGGTTGGGGGACAAAGAACACTGAAGCTTTCTTT.

This chain connects TRBV25-1 to TRBJ1-5, with 9 bases aligning to TRBD1. J lost 7 bases, V lost 9 bases, and 10 bases had no gene match. The CDR3 runs 14 residues. CDR1 is MGHDK, CDR2 SYGVNS, per germline. CDR3 protein: CARGTGPVGQPQHF. CDR3 coding DNA: TGTGCCAGGGGGACAGGGCCCGTCGGGCAGCCCCAGCATTTT.

This chain joins TRBV5-4 and TRBJ2-4; TRBD1 is a possible D gene (6 bases). With 4 bases removed from V and 1 base from J, the gap between germline ends came to 24 bases. The germline V gene has CDR1 SGHNT and CDR2 YYREEE (reference sequence). The CDR3 is 19 amino acids. The CDR3 loop is CASSQLFSTGSGAKNIQYF. The CDR3 DNA reads TGTGCCAGCAGCCAACTTTTCTCAACAGGGTCCGGGGCCAAAAACATTCAGTACTTC.

Only a few counts were recorded for this clone. V gene TRBV5-5 combines with J gene TRBJ1-1; 8 bases line up with TRBD1. The CDR3 has 16 residues. Germline-derived CDR1 and CDR2 are SGHKS and YYEKEE (reference sequence). V shed 2 bases and J 0 bases; nucleotides not matched to a gene: 6. The CDR3 sequence: CASSFGQGALNTEAFF. Here the CDR3 DNA reads TGTGCCAGCAGCTTTGGGCAGGGGGCGTTGAACACTGAAGCTTTCTTT. The full variable domain, rest sourced from reference TRBV5-5 and TRBJ1-1, is DAGVTQSPTHLIKTRGQQVTLRCSPISGHKSVSWYQQVLGQGPQFIFQYYEKEERGRGNFPDRFSARQFPNYSSELNVNALLLGDSALYLCASSFGQGALNTEAFFGQGTRLTVV.

The DNA for the CDR3 is TGTGCCAGCAGCCCGACTAGCGAAGATACGCAGTATTTT. It yields the protein CASSPTSEDTQYF. The chain is built from TRBV2 and TRBJ2-3; 8 bases agree with TRBD2. Germline CDR1 is SNHLY and CDR2 is FYNNEI. The V and J ends lost 6 bases and 5 bases, in that order; junction bases with no gene match: 4. The CDR3 extends over 13 amino acids.